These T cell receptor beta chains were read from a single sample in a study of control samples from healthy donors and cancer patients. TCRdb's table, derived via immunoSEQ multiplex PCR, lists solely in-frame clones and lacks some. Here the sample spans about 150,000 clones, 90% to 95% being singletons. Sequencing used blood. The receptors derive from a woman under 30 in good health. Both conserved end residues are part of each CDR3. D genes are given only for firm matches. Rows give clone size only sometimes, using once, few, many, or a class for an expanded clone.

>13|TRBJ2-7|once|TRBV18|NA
CASSPTRIYEQYF
TGTGCCAGCTCACCAACCCGAATCTACGAGCAGTACTTC
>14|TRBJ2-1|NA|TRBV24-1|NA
CATSPGSSYNEQFF
TGTGCCACCAGTCCAGGGTCCTCCTACAATGAGCAGTTCTTC
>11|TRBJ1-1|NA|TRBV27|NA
CASSLGTEAFF
TGTGCCAGCAGTTTGGGTACTGAAGCTTTCTTT
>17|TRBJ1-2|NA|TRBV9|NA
CASSVVGGRSLNYGYTF
TGTGCCAGCAGCGTAGTAGGGGGGAGAAGCCTGAACTATGGCTACACCTTC
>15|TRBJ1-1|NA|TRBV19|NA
CASSVLHLSNTEAFF
TGTGCCAGTAGTGTCTTACACCTATCTAACACTGAAGCTTTCTTT
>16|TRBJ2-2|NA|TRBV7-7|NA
CASSLAVRGYTGELFF
TGTGCTAGCAGCTTAGCGGTGAGGGGATACACCGGGGAGCTGTTTTTT
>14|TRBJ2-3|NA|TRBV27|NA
CASTLYAAGDTQYF
TGTGCCAGCACTCTATATGCCGCTGGAGATACGCAGTATTTT
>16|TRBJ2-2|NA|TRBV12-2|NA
CASRPGQGERTGELFF
TGTGCAAGTCGCCCCGGACAGGGGGAGAGGACCGGGGAGCTGTTTTTT
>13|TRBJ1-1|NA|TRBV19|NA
CASSPSRFTEAFF
TGTGCCAGTAGCCCATCCAGGTTCACTGAAGCTTTCTTT
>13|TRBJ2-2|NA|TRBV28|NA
CASSLRFGGELFF
TGTGCCAGCAGTTTAAGGTTTGGCGGGGAGCTGTTTTTT
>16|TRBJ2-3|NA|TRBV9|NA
CASSSSGTNPTDTQYF
TGTGCCAGCAGTTCCTCCGGGACCAACCCCACAGATACGCAGTATTTT
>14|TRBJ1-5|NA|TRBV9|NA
CASSALGQNQPQHF
TGTGCCAGCAGCGCGCTCGGGCAGAATCAGCCCCAGCATTTT
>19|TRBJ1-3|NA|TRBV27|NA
CASSLSGVGKGYSGNTIYF
TGTGCCAGCAGTTTATCGGGTGTCGGGAAGGGGTACTCTGGAAACACCATATATTTT
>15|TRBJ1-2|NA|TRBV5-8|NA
CASSQSYRGFGGYTF
TGTGCCAGCAGCCAGAGCTATAGGGGCTTCGGTGGCTACACCTTC
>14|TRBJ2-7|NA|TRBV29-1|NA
CSVERGDGSYEQYF
TGCAGCGTGGAACGAGGAGACGGCTCCTACGAGCAGTACTTC
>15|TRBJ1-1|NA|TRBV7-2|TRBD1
CASSLDRGPDTEAFF
TGTGCCAGCAGCTTAGACAGGGGGCCGGACACTGAAGCTTTCTTT
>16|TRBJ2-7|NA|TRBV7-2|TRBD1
CASSSHRGTGAGEQYF
TGTGCCAGCAGCTCCCACCGAGGGACAGGGGCTGGCGAGCAGTACTTC
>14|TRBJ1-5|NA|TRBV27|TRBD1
CASSLATGAQPQHF
TGTGCCAGCAGTTTAGCCACAGGGGCGCAGCCCCAGCATTTT
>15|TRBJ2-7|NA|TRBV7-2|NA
CASSLATAPPYEQYF
TGTGCCAGCAGCTTAGCCACAGCACCACCCTACGAGCAGTACTTC
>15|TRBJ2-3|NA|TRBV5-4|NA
CASSLATGYTDTQYF
TGTGCCAGCAGCTTGGCTACAGGGTACACAGATACGCAGTATTTT
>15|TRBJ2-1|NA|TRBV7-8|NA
CASSRGDSEVNEQFF
TGTGCCAGCAGCCGGGGCGACTCGGAGGTCAATGAGCAGTTCTTC
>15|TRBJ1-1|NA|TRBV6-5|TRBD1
CASRWEAGGNTEAFF
TGTGCCAGCAGGTGGGAGGCAGGGGGGAACACTGAAGCTTTCTTT
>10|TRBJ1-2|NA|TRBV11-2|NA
CASSLGGYTF
TGTGCCAGCAGTTTGGGTGGCTACACCTTC
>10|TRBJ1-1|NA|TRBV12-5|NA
CASGLEEAFF
TGTGCTAGTGGTTTGGAGGAAGCTTTCTTT
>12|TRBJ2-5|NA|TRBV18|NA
CASSPQKETQYF
TGTGCCAGCTCACCACAGAAAGAGACCCAGTACTTC
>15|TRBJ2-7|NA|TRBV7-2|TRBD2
CASSLFPLAGAEQYF
TGTGCCAGCAGCTTATTTCCGCTAGCGGGAGCCGAGCAGTACTTC
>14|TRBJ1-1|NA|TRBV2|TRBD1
CASTGTGLNTEAFF
TGTGCCAGCACCGGGACAGGCTTGAACACTGAAGCTTTCTTT
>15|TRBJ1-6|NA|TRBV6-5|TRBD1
CASSLRDRASSPLHF
TGTGCCAGCAGTCTGCGGGACAGGGCGTCTTCACCCCTCCACTTT
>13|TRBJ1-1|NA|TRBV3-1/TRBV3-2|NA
CASSQDMNTEAFF
TGTGCCAGCAGCCAAGATATGAACACTGAAGCTTTCTTT
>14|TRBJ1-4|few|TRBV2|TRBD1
CASTDRDSNEKLFF
TGTGCCAGCACTGACCGGGACAGTAATGAAAAACTGTTTTTT
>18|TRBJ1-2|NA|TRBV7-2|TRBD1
CASSPRSGTGGTNYGYTF
TGTGCCAGCAGCCCCAGGTCCGGGACAGGGGGCACTAACTATGGCTACACCTTC
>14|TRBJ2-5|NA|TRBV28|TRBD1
CASRGAGGRETQYF
TGTGCCAGCAGAGGGGCAGGGGGCCGGGAGACCCAGTACTTC
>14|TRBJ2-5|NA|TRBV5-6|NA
CASSLTLSMGTQYF
TGTGCCAGCAGCTTGACGCTATCGATGGGGACCCAGTACTTC
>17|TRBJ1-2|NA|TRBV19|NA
CASSREPSGDLSYGYTF
TGTGCCAGTAGTAGAGAGCCCTCAGGGGATCTTTCCTATGGCTACACCTTC
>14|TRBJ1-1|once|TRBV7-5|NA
CARSLETVTPEAFF
TGTGCCAGAAGCTTAGAGACGGTAACACCTGAAGCTTTCTTT
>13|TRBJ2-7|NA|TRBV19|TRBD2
CARGLAGTYEQYF
TGTGCCAGGGGACTAGCGGGGACCTACGAGCAGTACTTC
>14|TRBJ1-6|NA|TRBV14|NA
CASSLPGANSPLHF
TGTGCCAGCAGCCTGCCGGGGGCGAATTCACCCCTCCACTTT
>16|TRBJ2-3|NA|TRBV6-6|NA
CASSPAKGGFSDTQYF
TGTGCCAGCAGCCCTGCCAAGGGGGGATTTTCAGATACGCAGTATTTT
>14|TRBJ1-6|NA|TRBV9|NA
CASSVAGGNSPLHF
TGTGCCAGCAGCGTAGCTGGGGGAAATTCACCCCTCCACTTT
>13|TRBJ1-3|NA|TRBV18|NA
CASSPTWGNTIYF
TGTGCCAGCTCACCCACCTGGGGAAACACCATATATTTT
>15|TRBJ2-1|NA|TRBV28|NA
CASVRTIFGRNEQFF
TGTGCCAGCGTTCGGACTATTTTCGGTAGGAATGAGCAGTTCTTC
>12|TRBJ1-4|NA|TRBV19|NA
CAMGDLNEKLFF
TGTGCCATGGGCGATCTAAATGAAAAACTGTTTTTT
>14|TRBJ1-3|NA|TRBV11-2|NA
CASSSTGSGNTIYF
TGTGCCAGCAGCTCAACAGGGAGCGGAAACACCATATATTTT
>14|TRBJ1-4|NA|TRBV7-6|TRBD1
CASSSGTGSEKLFF
TGTGCCAGCAGCTCCGGGACAGGGTCTGAAAAACTGTTTTTT
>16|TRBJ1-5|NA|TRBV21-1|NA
CASSKATGRSWQPQHF
TGTGCCAGCAGCAAAGCGACAGGACGGTCGTGGCAGCCCCAGCATTTT
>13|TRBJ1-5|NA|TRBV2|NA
CASTQGINQPQHF
TGTGCCAGCACTCAGGGGATCAATCAGCCCCAGCATTTT
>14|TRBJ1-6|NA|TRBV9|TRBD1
CASSVQGANSPLHF
TGTGCCAGCAGCGTACAGGGGGCGAATTCACCCCTCCACTTT
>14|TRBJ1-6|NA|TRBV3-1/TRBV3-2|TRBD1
CASTPGQDNSPLHF
TGTGCCAGCACCCCGGGACAGGATAATTCACCCCTCCACTTT
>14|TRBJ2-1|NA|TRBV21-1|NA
CASILRTGRGEQFF
TGTGCCAGCATCCTTCGGACAGGGAGAGGTGAGCAGTTCTTC
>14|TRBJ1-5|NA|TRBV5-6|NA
CASSVQGTGQPQHF
TGTGCCAGCAGCGTACAGGGAACTGGACAGCCCCAGCATTTT
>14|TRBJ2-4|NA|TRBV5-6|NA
CASSSGLAKNIQYF
TGTGCCAGCAGTTCGGGCTTAGCCAAAAACATTCAGTACTTC
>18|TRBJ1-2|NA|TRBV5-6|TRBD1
CASSLVRLGDSPLYGYTF
TGTGCCAGCAGCTTGGTAAGGTTAGGGGACAGCCCCCTCTATGGCTACACCTTC
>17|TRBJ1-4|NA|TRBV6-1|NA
CASSGSRASEEREKLFF
TGTGCCAGCAGTGGGTCCAGGGCCTCAGAAGAGCGGGAAAAACTGTTTTTT
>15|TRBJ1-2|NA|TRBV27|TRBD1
CASSSDRTGPYGYTF
TGTGCCAGCAGTTCGGACAGGACAGGACCCTATGGCTACACCTTC
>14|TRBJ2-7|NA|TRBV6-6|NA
CASSPSAYFTEQYF
TGTGCCAGCAGTCCCTCGGCTTATTTTACGGAGCAGTACTTC
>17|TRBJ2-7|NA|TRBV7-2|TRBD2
CASSLRVSGGASYEQYF
TGTGCCAGCAGCTTGCGAGTTAGCGGGGGGGCCTCCTACGAGCAGTACTTC
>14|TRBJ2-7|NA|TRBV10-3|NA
CAIRPSTVSYEQYF
TGTGCCATCAGGCCCTCGACAGTCTCCTACGAGCAGTACTTC